This T cell receptor beta chain was profiled in a study of cytomegalovirus exposure and HLA in healthy donors. General study findings and limits: Data from an earlier analysis indicated that most TCR beta V segments were productive either about 90% or about 30% of the time. When a later analysis compared HLA-associated TCR beta chains with equally common others, the HLA-associated chains turned out to be more clonally expanded and to have lower generation probabilities.

Trimming removed 5 bases at V and 1 base at J, with 17 bases between. This CDR3 spans 16 amino acids. Germline loops: CDR1 MDHEN, CDR2 SYDVKM. This clone was counted only a few times. Its antigen is unknown. In the PCR, 60 Vbeta and 13 Jbeta primers were used. Sequencing was performed with immunoSEQ multiplex PCR; in TCRdb, only in-frame clones are kept and a portion is missing. The sample has some 140,000 clones, 70% to 80% seen once. The V and J genes are TRBV28 and TRBJ1-1; possible D gene TRBD1, 6 bases. The sequence came from a young man in good health and CMV-seronegative. The sequenced sample consisted of PBMCs. CDR3 sequence reads: CASSPHTGHPNTEAFF. CDR3 bases: TGTGCCAGCAGTCCACATACGGGACACCCGAACACTGAAGCTTTCTTT.